Listed here is a single T cell receptor (beta chain). The antigen is unknown. The record originates from a study of cytomegalovirus exposure and HLA in healthy donors. Study background: The approximately 120 validation repertoires and the approximately 670 first-cohort repertoires shared a platform, a later analysis reported.

This table comes from immunoSEQ multiplex PCR, and its TCRdb copy is limited to in-frame clones, with some not included. The sample contains under 300,000 clones, 90% of which appear only once. Study observations and caveats: Most TCR sequences were uncommon, yet certain public TCRs appeared in many donors.

The germline CDR1 and CDR2 sequences are MGHRA and YSYEKL. Trimming stripped 5 bases from V and 5 bases from J, with 12 bases between. CDR3 length: 13 residues. This chain connects TRBV4-1 to TRBJ1-1; D may be TRBD1 (5 bases). This clonotype was sampled from a woman under 30 in good health and CMV-seronegative. Source material: PBMCs. CDR3: CASSGYQGTEAFF. The CDR3 bases are TGCGCCAGCAGCGGCTATCAGGGAACTGAAGCTTTCTTT.